This T cell receptor beta chain is from a study of graft-versus-host responses after intestinal transplantation. Across the whole study: Transplant recipients had multivisceral, liver-intestinal, or isolated intestinal grafts. Recipients uniformly received anti-thymocyte globulin induction, followed by tacrolimus and steroids for 2 to 4 years.

Between the trimmed V and J ends, which lost 7 bases and 3 bases, there was a span of 13 bases. Germline CDR1 is MNHNS and CDR2 is SASEGT. There are 13 residues in the CDR3. Assay used: immunoSEQ multiplex PCR; TCRdb lists only in-frame clones, some missing. The sample shows under 100,000 clones, less than 95% of them seen only once. As for this clone: Its target is not known.

The study's findings and limits: Those patients showing graft-donor T cell macrochimerism displayed high graft-versus-host to host-versus-graft clonal ratios in allografts. GvH clonotypes were identified within recipient marrow, with a subset emerging first in ileum or blood.

This TCR derives from a human donor who was the organ donor for an intestinal transplant. The material sequenced was unstimulated CD8+ T cells sorted from spleen or lymph node cells, taken before transplant. The genes are TRBV6-1 and TRBJ2-7, with TRBD1 as a possible D gene (5 bases). This CDR3 is CASTQTTVYEQYF. For the CDR3, the DNA is TGTGCCAGCACCCAAACGACAGTCTACGAGCAGTACTTC.